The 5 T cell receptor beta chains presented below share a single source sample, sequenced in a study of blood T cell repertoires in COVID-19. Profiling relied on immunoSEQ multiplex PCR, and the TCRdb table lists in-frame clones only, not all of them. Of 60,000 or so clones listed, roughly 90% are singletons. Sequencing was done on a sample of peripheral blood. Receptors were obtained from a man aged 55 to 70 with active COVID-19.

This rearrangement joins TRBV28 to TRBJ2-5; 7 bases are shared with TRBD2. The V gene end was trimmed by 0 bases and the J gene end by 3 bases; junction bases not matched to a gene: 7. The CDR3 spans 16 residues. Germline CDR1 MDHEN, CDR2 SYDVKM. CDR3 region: CASSLWNPGGEETQYF. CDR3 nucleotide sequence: TGTGCCAGCAGTTTATGGAACCCTGGGGGGGAAGAGACCCAGTACTTC.

The CDR3 region is CASSLAGTGETQYF. CDR3 DNA sequence: TGTGCCAGCAGCTTGGCAGGGACAGGGGAGACCCAGTACTTC. The chain joins TRBV5-4 to TRBJ2-5; 9 bases align to TRBD1. Germline CDR1 is SGHNT and CDR2 is YYREEE (reference sequence). This CDR3 is 14 amino acids long. The trim removed 0 bases at V and 5 bases at J, leaving 2 bases unmatched. The full variable domain, with the rest looked up from reference TRBV5-4 and TRBJ2-5, is ETGVTQSPTHLIKTRGQQVTLRCSSQSGHNTVSWYQQALGQGPQFIFQYYREEENGRGNFPPRFSGLQFPNYSSELNVNALELDDSALYLCASSLAGTGETQYFGPGTRLLVL.

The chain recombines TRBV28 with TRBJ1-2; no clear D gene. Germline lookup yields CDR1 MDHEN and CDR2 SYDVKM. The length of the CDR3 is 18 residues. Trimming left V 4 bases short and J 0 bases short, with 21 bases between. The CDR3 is CASSSQRAIRGSNYGYTF. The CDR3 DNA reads TGTGCCAGCAGTTCCCAGCGGGCTATCCGAGGCTCTAACTATGGCTACACCTTC.

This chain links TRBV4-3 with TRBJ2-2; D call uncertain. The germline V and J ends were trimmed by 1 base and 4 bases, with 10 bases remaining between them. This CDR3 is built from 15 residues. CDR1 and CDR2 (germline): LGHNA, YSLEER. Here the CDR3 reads CASSQVEVSTGELFF. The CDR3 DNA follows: TGCGCCAGCAGCCAAGTTGAGGTATCCACCGGGGAGCTGTTTTTT.

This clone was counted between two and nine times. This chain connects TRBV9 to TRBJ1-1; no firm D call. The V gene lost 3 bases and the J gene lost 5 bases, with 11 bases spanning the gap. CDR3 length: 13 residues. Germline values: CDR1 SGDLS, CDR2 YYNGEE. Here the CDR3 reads CASSGPLGTEAFF. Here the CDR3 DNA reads TGTGCCAGCAGCGGGCCTCTAGGTACTGAAGCTTTCTTT.